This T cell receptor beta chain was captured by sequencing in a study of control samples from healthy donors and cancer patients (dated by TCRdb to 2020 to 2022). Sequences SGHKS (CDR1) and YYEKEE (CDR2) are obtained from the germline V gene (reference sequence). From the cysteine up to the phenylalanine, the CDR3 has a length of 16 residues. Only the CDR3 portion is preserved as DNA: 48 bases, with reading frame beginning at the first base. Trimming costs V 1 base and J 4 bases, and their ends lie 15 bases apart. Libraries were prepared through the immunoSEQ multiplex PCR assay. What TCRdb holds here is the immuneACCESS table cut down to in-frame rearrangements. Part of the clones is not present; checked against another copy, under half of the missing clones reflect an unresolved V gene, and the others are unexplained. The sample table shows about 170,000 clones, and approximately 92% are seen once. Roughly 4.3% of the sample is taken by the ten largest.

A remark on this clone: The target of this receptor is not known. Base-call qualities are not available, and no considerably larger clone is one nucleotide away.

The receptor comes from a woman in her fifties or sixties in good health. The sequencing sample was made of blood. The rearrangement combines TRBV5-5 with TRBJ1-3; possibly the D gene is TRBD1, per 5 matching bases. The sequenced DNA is TGTGCCAGCAGCTTGTTTTATGGGGGACCGGGAAACACCATATATTTT. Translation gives CASSLFYGGPGNTIYF.